Shown below are 7 T cell receptor beta chains from a single sample sequenced in a study of shared clonotypes between healthy human individuals. Clones were sequenced by immunoSEQ multiplex PCR, and TCRdb holds only the in-frame ones, with some missing. The sample consists of roughly 2.4 million clones, 90% to 97% of them appearing once. Sequencing was done on a sample of naive CD4+ T cells sorted from blood. Subset specified: CD45RA+ positively selected. These receptors all come from a man between 18 and 29 years old in good health.

Here the CDR3 DNA reads TGTGCCAGCAGGGTCCTAGACAGGGGCGACGAGCAGTACTTC. It specifies CASRVLDRGDEQYF. V usage is TRBV28 and J usage is TRBJ2-7; 8 bases are a match to TRBD1. Germline assignment: CDR1 MDHEN and CDR2 SYDVKM. The CDR3 totals 14 residues. Trimming cost V 6 bases and J 5 bases; bases outside gene matches: 9.

This clone has a single count. Other nucleotide sequences in the sample specify the same CDR3. This rearrangement joins TRBV28 to TRBJ1-5; D is possibly TRBD1 (6 bases). CDR3 length equals 14 residues. V gave up 2 bases and J gave up 7 bases, with 12 bases separating them. CDR1 is MDHEN, CDR2 SYDVKM, per germline. The CDR3 DNA sequence: TGTGCCAGCAGTTTAGGGGGGGCGAACCAGCCCCAGCATTTT. This encodes CASSLGGANQPQHF.

The chain couples TRBV28 to TRBJ1-1; 7 nucleotides align to TRBD1. The germline gives CDR1 MDHEN, CDR2 SYDVKM. V trimming: 2 bases; J trimming: 4 bases; junction bases outside the gene matches: 7. The CDR3 is 15 residues long. The DNA of the CDR3 is TGTGCCAGCAGTTTACGGCCGCCAGGGGGCACTGAAGCTTTCTTT. This translates into CASSLRPPGGTEAFF.

The chain uses TRBV18 and TRBJ1-5; unclear D gene. The ends were cut back, 2 bases at V and 10 bases at J, with 15 bases in the middle. The CDR3 is 14 residues long. The germline CDR1 and CDR2 sequences are KGHSH and LQKENI. For the CDR3, the DNA is TGTGCCAGCTCACCAGAGGACGGCCTACGTCCCCAGCATTTT. It codes for CASSPEDGLRPQHF.

This chain connects TRBV10-3 to TRBJ2-7; D is perhaps TRBD1 or TRBD2 (5 bases each). The CDR3 extends over 14 amino acids. CDR1 and CDR2 from the germline V gene are ENHRY and SYGVKD. V lost 8 bases and J lost 5, with 19 bases in between. CDR3 in DNA: TGTGCCATCTGGGGGTTCGGGGTTGGGGACGAGCAGTACTTC. Amino acid sequence: CAIWGFGVGDEQYF.

This chain uses TRBV27 with TRBJ2-6, with 7 bases matching TRBD1. CDR3 length: 16 residues. V trimming: 5 bases; J trimming: 2 bases; junction bases outside the gene matches: 6. Germline lookup yields CDR1 MNHEY and CDR2 SMNVEV (reference sequence). CDR3 in amino acids: CASSPDRRPGANVLTF. CDR3 in DNA: TGTGCCAGCAGTCCGGACAGGCGACCTGGGGCCAACGTCCTGACTTTC. The full variable domain, in which reference TRBV27 and TRBJ2-6 provide the parts outside the CDR3, is EAQVTQNPRYLITVTGKKLTVTCSQNMNHEYMSWYRQDPGLGLRQIYYSMNVEVTDKGDVPEGYKVSRKEKRNFPLILESPSPNQTSLYFCASSPDRRPGANVLTFGAGSRLTVL.

This chain connects TRBV11-2 to TRBJ2-3; tentative D call: TRBD2 (5 bases). Looked up from germline, CDR1 is SGHAT and CDR2 is FQNNGV. V lost 8 bases to trimming and J lost 4 bases, with 13 bases between them. The CDR3 loop spans 13 amino acids. The CDR3 DNA reads as TGTGCCAGCCTGGCGGGTGGGGCAGATACGCAGTATTTT. Amino acids: CASLAGGADTQYF.